A selection of T cell receptor beta chains follows, all from one sample in a study of T cell responses to AZD1222 COVID-19 vaccine. Using immunoSEQ multiplex PCR, the repertoire was profiled, and TCRdb retains in-frame clones only, with some absent. The data show about 180,000 clones, over 75% seen once. The material sequenced was peripheral blood, taken on day 0 of AZD1222 vaccination. The origin of the receptors is an adult in good health. CDR3s leave out the opening cysteine and the closing phenylalanine or tryptophan. Expanded clones get a size class; other rows say once, few or many, or leave the size out.

V,J,size,CDR3
TRBV6-2/TRBV6-3,TRBJ1-2,NA,ASSYRGRQNRNGANYGYT
TRBV10-1,TRBJ2-2,NA,ASTGGLSGELF
TRBV30,TRBJ1-5,NA,AWSQGLNQPQH
TRBV30,TRBJ2-5,NA,APVKLQETQY
TRBV7-9,TRBJ1-6,NA,ASSLSGTGVSPLH
TRBV18,TRBJ1-2,NA,ASSPLAGGDDYGYT
TRBV24-1,TRBJ2-3,NA,ATSEPGPTDTQY
TRBV27,TRBJ1-1,NA,ASSFQVNTEAF
TRBV4-1,TRBJ1-2,NA,ASSQDPGQGSPLGYT
TRBV27,TRBJ1-1,NA,ASSFNGMNTEAF
TRBV19,TRBJ1-1,NA,ASSPGQGNTEAF
TRBV6-2/TRBV6-3,TRBJ2-7,NA,ASSPDGTGSYEQY
TRBV5-1,TRBJ2-5,NA,ASSSTRVGGAPETQY
TRBV3-1/TRBV3-2,TRBJ1-3,NA,ASSHFQGNTIY
TRBV20-1,TRBJ2-3,once,SASSYSSSTDTQY
TRBV7-2,TRBJ2-7,NA,ASTRQGRPYEQY
TRBV19,TRBJ1-1,NA,ASSPRTALNTEAF
TRBV6-5,TRBJ1-2,NA,ATSPDRNGYT
TRBV6-5,TRBJ1-1,NA,ASSYLAGNTEAF
TRBV7-2,TRBJ1-3,NA,ASTPGQSGNTIY
TRBV28,TRBJ2-1,once,ASSGLKGNNEQF
TRBV21-1,TRBJ2-1,NA,ASNAGGLSYNEQF